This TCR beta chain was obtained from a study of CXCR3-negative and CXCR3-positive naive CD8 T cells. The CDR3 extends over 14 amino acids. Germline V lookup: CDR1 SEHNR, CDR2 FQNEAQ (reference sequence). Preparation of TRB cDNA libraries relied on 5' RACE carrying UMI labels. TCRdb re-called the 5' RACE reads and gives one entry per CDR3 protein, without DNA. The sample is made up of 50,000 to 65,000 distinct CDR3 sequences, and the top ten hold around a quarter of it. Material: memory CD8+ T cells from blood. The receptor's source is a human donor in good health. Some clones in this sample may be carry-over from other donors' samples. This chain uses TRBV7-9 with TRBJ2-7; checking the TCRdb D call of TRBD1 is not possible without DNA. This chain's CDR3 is CASSPPTGPYEQYF.